These T cell receptor beta chains were read from a single sample in a study of blood T cell repertoires in COVID-19. Measured with immunoSEQ multiplex PCR; TCRdb has only the in-frame clones, and not every one. The data contain about 110,000 clones, approximately 80% of them singletons. The sequenced sample was peripheral blood. The receptors shown here come from a woman aged 60-75 years with acute or convalescent COVID-19. The CDR3 runs from the conserved cysteine through the conserved F or W. Fields, in order: V gene, J gene, D gene, clone size, CDR3 length, CDR3 DNA, CDR3 protein. D genes are given only for firm matches. Clone size is not always given. Where it is, it says once, few, many or a class for expanded clones.

v_call: TRBV12-3/TRBV12-4
j_call: TRBJ1-1
d_call: .
clone_size: .
cdr3_length: 12
cdr3_nt: TGTGCCAGCAGCCACAGGCGCACTGAAGCTTTCTTT
cdr3_aa: CASSHRRTEAFF

v_call: TRBV4-2
j_call: TRBJ2-1
d_call: .
clone_size: once
cdr3_length: 14
cdr3_nt: TGTGCCAGCAGCCGCACGGGGGGCCGGGTTGAGCAGTTCTTC
cdr3_aa: CASSRTGGRVEQFF

v_call: TRBV6-2/TRBV6-3
j_call: TRBJ2-3
d_call: TRBD2
clone_size: .
cdr3_length: 18
cdr3_nt: TGTGCCAGCAGTTACGAGCCGGGACTAGCGGATCGCACAGATACGCAGTATTTT
cdr3_aa: CASSYEPGLADRTDTQYF

v_call: TRBV28
j_call: TRBJ1-1
d_call: TRBD1
clone_size: .
cdr3_length: 13
cdr3_nt: TGTGCCAGCAGCGCGGGGACAGGGACTGAAGCTTTCTTT
cdr3_aa: CASSAGTGTEAFF

v_call: TRBV30
j_call: TRBJ1-5
d_call: .
clone_size: .
cdr3_length: 10
cdr3_nt: TGTGCCTGGGTTTTTCGGCCCCAGCATTTT
cdr3_aa: CAWVFRPQHF

v_call: TRBV4-2
j_call: TRBJ1-2
d_call: TRBD1
clone_size: once
cdr3_length: 17
cdr3_nt: TGTGCCAGCAGCCGGAATAAGGCGATCAGGGGGCACTATGGCTACACCTTC
cdr3_aa: CASSRNKAIRGHYGYTF

v_call: TRBV7-9
j_call: TRBJ1-1
d_call: .
clone_size: .
cdr3_length: 16
cdr3_nt: TGTGCCAGCAGCTTACGCGAACTAGGACGGAACACTGAAGCTTTCTTT
cdr3_aa: CASSLRELGRNTEAFF

v_call: TRBV7-4
j_call: TRBJ2-1
d_call: TRBD2
clone_size: .
cdr3_length: 18
cdr3_nt: TGTGCCAGCAGCCTCGCACCCCCGGGACTAGCGGACTACAATGAGCAGTTCTTC
cdr3_aa: CASSLAPPGLADYNEQFF

v_call: TRBV6-5
j_call: TRBJ2-7
d_call: .
clone_size: .
cdr3_length: 14
cdr3_nt: TGTGCCAGCAGTTACGGCCGACAGCTCTACGAGCAGTACTTC
cdr3_aa: CASSYGRQLYEQYF

v_call: TRBV6-5
j_call: TRBJ1-5
d_call: .
clone_size: .
cdr3_length: 13
cdr3_nt: TGTGCCAGCAGTACGGGGGGTACACAGCCCCAGCATTTT
cdr3_aa: CASSTGGTQPQHF

v_call: TRBV7-6
j_call: TRBJ1-5
d_call: .
clone_size: once
cdr3_length: 12
cdr3_nt: TGTGCCAGCAGCTTATGGGGCCAGCCCCAGCATTTT
cdr3_aa: CASSLWGQPQHF

v_call: TRBV5-6
j_call: TRBJ2-3
d_call: .
clone_size: .
cdr3_length: 14
cdr3_nt: TGTGCCAGCAGCTTTTCTGGGGGCTCAGATACGCAGTATTTT
cdr3_aa: CASSFSGGSDTQYF